Presented here are 16 T cell receptor beta chains from one specimen sequenced in a study of PD-L1 blockade in urothelial cancer. Generated by immunoSEQ multiplex PCR, the TCRdb table keeps only in-frame clones and is missing some. This sample has about 38,000 clones; 65% to 85% occur once, and the top ten carry roughly 18%. Sequences were derived from PBMCs, sampled around atezolizumab (anti-PD-L1) treatment. These receptors were taken from a man between 60 and 75 years old with urothelial cancer.

The rearrangement links TRBV5-1 to TRBJ1-6, with TRBD1 identical over 9 bases. Germline V lookup: CDR1 SGHRS, CDR2 YFSETQ. After removal of 0 bases from V and 10 bases from J, the junction contained 5 bases not matched to a gene. CDR3 size: 15 residues. The CDR3 DNA is TGCGCCAGCAGCTTGGCCGGGACAGGGCGGTCACCCCTCCACTTT. Translation: CASSLAGTGRSPLHF.

The count of this clone is one. J is TRBJ1-2 and V is TRBV5-4, with 7 bases aligning to TRBD1. The ends lost 1 base at V and 0 bases at J; junction bases unmatched: 3. The CDR3 sequence is 15 residues long. Germline CDR1 reads SGHNT; CDR2 reads YYREEE (reference sequence). The CDR3 bases are TGTGCCAGCAGCTTGCCCACAGGGGCTAACTATGGCTACACCTTC. Amino acids: CASSLPTGANYGYTF.

V is TRBV2 and J is TRBJ1-3, with a weak D call TRBD1 (6 bases). From germline, CDR1 is SNHLY and CDR2 FYNNEI. This CDR3 spans 14 amino acids. With 6 bases removed from V and 7 bases from J, the gap between germline ends came to 16 bases. DNA for the CDR3: TGTGCCAGCAGAGTTGGCAGAACAGGGAACACCATATATTTT. It is translated as CASRVGRTGNTIYF.

This clone appeared a few times. V and J are TRBV5-1 and TRBJ2-1, with TRBD1 matching 9 bases. Unmatched junction bases numbered 4, after V lost 0 bases and J lost 0 bases. The CDR3 consists of 17 residues. Looked up from germline, CDR1 is SGHRS and CDR2 is YFSETQ. In DNA, the CDR3 is TGCGCCAGCAGCTTGGAAGTGACAGGGGGCTCCTACAATGAGCAGTTCTTC. Translation gives CASSLEVTGGSYNEQFF.

This sequence joins TRBV7-9 and TRBJ2-5, with 13 bases lining up with TRBD2. The V segment lost 5 bases and the J segment 3 bases; nucleotides outside the gene matches: 6. Germline-derived CDR1 and CDR2 are SEHNR and FQNEAQ (reference sequence). The length of the CDR3 is 16 residues. This CDR3 reads CASSGAGTSGEETQYF. The CDR3 DNA sequence: TGTGCCAGCAGCGGCGCCGGGACTAGCGGGGAAGAGACCCAGTACTTC.

This chain uses TRBV6-6 with TRBJ1-1; TRBD1 might be the D (6 bases). The V gene's germline CDR1 is MNHNY and CDR2 SVGAGI (reference sequence). Trimming removed 2 bases from V and 3 bases from J, with 16 bases in between. This CDR3 region has 16 residues. CDR3 in DNA: TGTGCCAGCAGTTACCCCATCAGGGGAAGGTACACTGAAGCTTTCTTT. Translating it yields CASSYPIRGRYTEAFF.

Here the CDR3 DNA reads TGTGCCAGCAGCTCCGGGACTAGAGGTTTGATCTCCTACGAGCAGTACTTC. Translated, it gives CASSSGTRGLISYEQYF. This chain links TRBV7-2 with TRBJ2-7; 8 bases match TRBD2. The CDR3 covers 17 residues. J was trimmed by 0 bases and V by 4 bases; bases with no gene match: 11. CDR1 and CDR2 (germline): SGHTA, FQGNSA.

For the CDR3, the DNA is TGTGCCAGCAGTGCGACTAGGAGCGATGAGCAGTTCTTC. As protein: CASSATRSDEQFF. V gene TRBV6-1 combines with J gene TRBJ2-1, with D possibly being TRBD2 (6 bases). This CDR3 comprises 13 residues. Between the trimmed V and J ends, which lost 4 bases and 8 bases, there was a span of 12 bases. Germline V gives CDR1 MNHNS, CDR2 SASEGT.

The chain links TRBV19 to TRBJ1-1; 10 bases are shared with TRBD1. V trimming: 2 bases; J trimming: 5 bases; junction bases outside the gene matches: 5. This CDR3 is built from 15 residues. Germline lookup yields CDR1 LNHDA and CDR2 SQIVND (reference sequence). CDR3 region: CASSIRTGGFTEAFF. CDR3 sequence (DNA): TGTGCCAGTAGTATACGGACAGGGGGTTTTACTGAAGCTTTCTTT.

This sequence joins TRBV19 and TRBJ2-5; D unclear. Trimming took off 1 base at V and 1 base at J, with 10 bases between the two ends. The CDR3 consists of 15 residues. Germline CDR1 is LNHDA and CDR2 is SQIVND (reference sequence). CDR3 amino acids: CASSIGSQPQETQYF. The DNA for the CDR3 is TGTGCCAGTAGTATAGGGTCACAGCCCCAAGAGACCCAGTACTTC.

The chain links TRBV28 to TRBJ1-2; 7 bases agree with TRBD1. CDR1 and CDR2 (germline): MDHEN, SYDVKM. V shed 5 bases, J shed 4 bases, and the junction held 10 bases outside the gene matches. The CDR3 runs 15 residues. The CDR3 coding sequence is TGTGCCAGCAGTCGCGGCGACAGGGATAGCTATGGCTACACCTTC. Protein product: CASSRGDRDSYGYTF.

This clone was observed a handful of times. This rearrangement joins TRBV5-1 to TRBJ2-1; TRBD1 might be the D (5 bases). This CDR3 is 16 amino acids long. Germline CDR1 SGHRS, CDR2 YFSETQ. Trimming took 0 bases from V and 0 from J, leaving 10 bases between them. The CDR3 here is CASSLGPQGSYNEQFF. The CDR3 DNA reads as TGCGCCAGCAGCTTGGGGCCCCAGGGCTCCTACAATGAGCAGTTCTTC.

The chain is built from TRBV6-5 and TRBJ1-2; D unclear. The V gene lost 6 bases and the J gene lost 6 bases, with 11 bases spanning the gap. Germline CDR1 reads MNHEY; CDR2 reads SVGAGI. This CDR3 has 12 amino acids. In DNA, the CDR3 is TGTGCCAGCAGGACAAACCCTGATGGCTACACCTTC. As protein: CASRTNPDGYTF.

The chain combines TRBV6-1 with TRBJ1-5; 8 nucleotides agree with TRBD1. Germline V lookup: CDR1 MNHNS, CDR2 SASEGT. V gave up 6 bases and J gave up 4 bases; unmatched junction bases: 8. The CDR3 spans 15 residues. The DNA of the CDR3 is TGTGCCAGCAGCTCAACCGGGACAGGAAATCAGCCCCAGCATTTT. Translating gives CASSSTGTGNQPQHF.

This clone has a handful of counts. Within the sample, other DNA sequences also encode this same CDR3. The chain employs TRBV28 and TRBJ2-7, with no clear D. Germline CDR1 and CDR2: MDHEN and SYDVKM. The V end lost 2 bases, the J end lost 4 bases, and 6 bases lay between the germline ends. The CDR3 length is 12 residues. This chain's CDR3 is CASSLGGYEQYF. The CDR3 region has the DNA TGTGCCAGCAGTTTAGGCGGTTACGAGCAGTACTTC.

The chain is built from TRBV6-5 and TRBJ2-2; 11 bases line up with TRBD2. V was pared by 8 bases and J by 8 bases, with 10 bases of the junction left unmatched. Per germline, CDR1 MNHEY and CDR2 SVGAGI. The CDR3 runs to 15 residues. DNA for the CDR3: TGTGCCAGCCGCCGGCTAGCGGGGGGCGCGGGGGAGCTGTTTTTT. Its translation is CASRRLAGGAGELFF.